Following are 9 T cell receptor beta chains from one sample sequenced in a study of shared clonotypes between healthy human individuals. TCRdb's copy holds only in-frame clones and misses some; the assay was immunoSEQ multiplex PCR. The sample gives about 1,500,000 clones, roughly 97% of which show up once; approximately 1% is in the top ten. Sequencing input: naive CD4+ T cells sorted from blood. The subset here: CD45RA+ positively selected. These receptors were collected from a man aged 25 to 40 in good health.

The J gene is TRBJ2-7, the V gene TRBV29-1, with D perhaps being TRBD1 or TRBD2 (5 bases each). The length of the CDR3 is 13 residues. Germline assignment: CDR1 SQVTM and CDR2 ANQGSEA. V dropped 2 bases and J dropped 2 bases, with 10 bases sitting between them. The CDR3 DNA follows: TGCAGCGTTGAATTTGGGGGAACCTACGAGCAGTACTTC. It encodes CSVEFGGTYEQYF.

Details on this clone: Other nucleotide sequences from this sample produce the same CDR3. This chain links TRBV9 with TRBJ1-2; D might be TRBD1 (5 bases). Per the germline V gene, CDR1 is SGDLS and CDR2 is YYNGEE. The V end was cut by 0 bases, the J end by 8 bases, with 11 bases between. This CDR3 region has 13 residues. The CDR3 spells CASSVGGAYGYTF. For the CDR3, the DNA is TGTGCCAGCAGCGTAGGAGGGGCCTACGGCTACACCTTC.

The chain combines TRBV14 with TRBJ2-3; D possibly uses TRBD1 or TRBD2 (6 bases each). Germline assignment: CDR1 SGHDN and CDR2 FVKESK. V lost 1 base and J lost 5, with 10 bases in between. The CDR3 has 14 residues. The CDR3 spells CASSQVGGKDTQYF. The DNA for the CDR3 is TGTGCCAGCAGCCAAGTAGGGGGGAAAGATACGCAGTATTTT.

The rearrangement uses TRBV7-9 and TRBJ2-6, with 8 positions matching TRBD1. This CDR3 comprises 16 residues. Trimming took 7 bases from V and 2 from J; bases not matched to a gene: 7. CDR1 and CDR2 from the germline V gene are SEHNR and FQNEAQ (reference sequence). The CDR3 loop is CASTDRVLAGANVLTF. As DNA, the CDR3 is TGTGCCAGCACGGACAGGGTCCTCGCTGGGGCCAACGTCCTGACTTTC.

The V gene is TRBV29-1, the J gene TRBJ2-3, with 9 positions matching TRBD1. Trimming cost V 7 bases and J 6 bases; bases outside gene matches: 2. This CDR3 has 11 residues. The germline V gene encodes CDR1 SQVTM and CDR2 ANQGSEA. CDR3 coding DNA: TGCAGCGGGGACAGGGTCGATACGCAGTATTTT. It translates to CSGDRVDTQYF.

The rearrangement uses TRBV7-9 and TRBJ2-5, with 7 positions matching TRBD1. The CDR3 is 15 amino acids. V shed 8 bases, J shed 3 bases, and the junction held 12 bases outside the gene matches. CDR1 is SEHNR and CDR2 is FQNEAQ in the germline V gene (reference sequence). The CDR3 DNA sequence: TGTGCCAGCCTCGAGGGGCCGGGACAGAAAGAGACCCAGTACTTC. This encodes CASLEGPGQKETQYF.

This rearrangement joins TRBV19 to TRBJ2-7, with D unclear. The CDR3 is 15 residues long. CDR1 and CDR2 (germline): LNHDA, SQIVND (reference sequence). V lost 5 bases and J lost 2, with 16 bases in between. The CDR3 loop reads CASSQIWDPPYEQYF. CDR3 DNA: TGTGCCAGTAGTCAAATCTGGGATCCGCCCTACGAGCAGTACTTC.

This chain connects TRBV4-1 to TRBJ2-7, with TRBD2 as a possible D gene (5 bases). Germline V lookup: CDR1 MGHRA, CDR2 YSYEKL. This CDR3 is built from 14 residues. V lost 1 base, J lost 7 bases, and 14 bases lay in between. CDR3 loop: CASSQVRASGEQYF. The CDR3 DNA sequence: TGCGCCAGCAGCCAAGTGAGGGCCTCGGGGGAGCAGTACTTC.

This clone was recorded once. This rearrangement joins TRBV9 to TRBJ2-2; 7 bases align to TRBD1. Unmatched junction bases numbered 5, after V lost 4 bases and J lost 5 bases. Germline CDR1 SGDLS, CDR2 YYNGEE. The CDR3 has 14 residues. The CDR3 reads CASSPTGRTGELFF. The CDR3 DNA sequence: TGTGCCAGCAGCCCGACAGGGAGAACCGGGGAGCTGTTTTTT.